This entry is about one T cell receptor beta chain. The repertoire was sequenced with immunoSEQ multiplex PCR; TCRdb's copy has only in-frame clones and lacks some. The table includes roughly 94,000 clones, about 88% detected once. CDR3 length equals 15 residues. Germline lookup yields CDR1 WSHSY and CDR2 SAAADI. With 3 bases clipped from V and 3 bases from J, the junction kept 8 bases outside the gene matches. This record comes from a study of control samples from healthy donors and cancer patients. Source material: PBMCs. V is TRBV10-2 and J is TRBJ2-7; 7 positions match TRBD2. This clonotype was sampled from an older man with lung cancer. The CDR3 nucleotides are TGCGCCAGCAGTGACCCGCGGGGGACCAACTACGAGCAGTACTTC. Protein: CASSDPRGTNYEQYF.